The next 21 T cell receptor beta chains were all read from a single sample in a study of long-term antiretroviral therapy in people with HIV (dated 2022 in TCRdb). Sequencing of the TRB variable region was done with the immunoSEQ hsTCRB v3.0 assay at survey level resolution. TCRdb's version of the immuneACCESS table is confined to in-frame rearrangements and falls short of the full clone set. An unresolved V gene accounts for under half of the shortfall where checked; the remainder is of unknown origin. This sample has about 43,000 clones in its table, and around 86% of those were observed once. Of the sample, 4% to 5.5% is held by the ten largest clones. Sample: unsorted PBMCs, taken 0.1 years before starting antiretroviral therapy. These receptors originate from a woman aged 45-60 years with HIV.

J is TRBJ1-1 and V is TRBV19; TRBD1 aligns across 9 bases. With V trimmed by 5 bases and J by 0 bases, 4 bases remained unmatched. Germline V gene data show CDR1 as LNHDA and CDR2 as SQIVND (reference sequence). The CDR3 is made up of 15 amino acids. The CDR3 spells CASSLGTGMNTEAFF. In DNA, the CDR3 is TGTGCCAGTAGTCTCGGGACAGGGATGAACACTGAAGCTTTCTTT.

This clone was seen only once. The chain joins TRBV5-5 to TRBJ1-3; no firm D call. V was clipped by 1 base and J by 3 bases, with 14 bases between them. Germline V CDR1 and CDR2: SGHKS, YYEKEE (reference sequence). CDR3 size: 16 residues. The CDR3 region has the DNA TGTGCCAGCAGCTTGCAATCAACACCTGGTGGAAACACCATATATTTT. This codes for CASSLQSTPGGNTIYF.

The CDR3 region has the DNA TGTGCCAGCAGCTTGGGGGCCCCAGGGCACACAGATACGCAGTATTTT. Its translation is CASSLGAPGHTDTQYF. V is TRBV5-4 and J is TRBJ2-3; a weak D match, TRBD1 (5 bases). V lost 0 bases, J lost 2 bases, and 13 bases lay in between. The CDR3 contains 16 residues. Germline loops: CDR1 SGHNT, CDR2 YYREEE (reference sequence).

This clone occurred once. V usage is TRBV2 and J usage is TRBJ2-4; 14 nucleotides agree with TRBD2. With V trimmed by 7 bases and J by 0 bases, 5 bases remained unmatched. Germline CDR1 SNHLY, CDR2 FYNNEI. This CDR3 comprises 17 residues. DNA for the CDR3: TGTGCCAGCACTCCGACTAGCGGGGGGGTAGCCAAAAACATTCAGTACTTC. Amino acids: CASTPTSGGVAKNIQYF.

The chain has TRBV2 and TRBJ2-3, with D possibly TRBD2 on 5 matching bases. The CDR3 loop spans 17 amino acids. Germline V gene data show CDR1 as SNHLY and CDR2 as FYNNEI. Trimming took off 2 bases at V and 1 base at J, with 16 bases between the two ends. The CDR3 loop is CASSESGPLRGTDTQYF. The CDR3 region has the DNA TGTGCCAGCAGTGAATCCGGGCCCCTGAGGGGCACAGATACGCAGTATTTT.

The V gene is TRBV30, the J gene TRBJ1-2; D uncertain. The CDR3 runs 12 residues. Germline V lookup: CDR1 GTSNPN, CDR2 SVGIG (reference sequence). V lost 1 base to trimming and J lost 8 bases, with 11 bases between them. This CDR3 is CAWSAGSRGYTF. CDR3 DNA: TGTGCCTGGAGTGCGGGGTCGCGAGGCTACACCTTC.

The gene calls are TRBV6-1 and TRBJ1-5; no definite D call. The CDR3 consists of 13 residues. Germline lookup yields CDR1 MNHNS and CDR2 SASEGT. V gave up 4 bases and J gave up 6 bases, with 10 bases separating them. The CDR3 DNA reads TGTGCCAGCAGTGGACTCAGAGGTCAGCCCCAGCATTTT. Residues: CASSGLRGQPQHF.

In this sample, this clone turned up once. The rearrangement uses TRBV21-1 and TRBJ2-1; the D call in the table, TRBD2, was not verified against the DNA. TRBV21-1 constitutes a pseudogene. The CDR3 has 19 amino acids. As DNA, the CDR3 is TGTGCCAGCAGCAAATACTTTAAGGGGGAGGGTTGTCCCTTCAATGAGCAGTTCTTC. It encodes CASSKYFKGEGCPFNEQFF.

This chain uses TRBV5-6 with TRBJ2-1; 10 bases agree with TRBD2. Germline CDR1 reads SGHDT; CDR2 reads YYEEEE. This CDR3 has 15 residues. The junction had 4 bases not matched to a gene; V was cut back by 4 bases and J by 3 bases. CDR3 amino acids: CASSHSGGNYNEQFF. CDR3 DNA: TGTGCCAGCAGCCATAGCGGGGGGAACTACAATGAGCAGTTCTTC.

This chain connects TRBV10-3 to TRBJ2-5; D perhaps matches TRBD2 (7 bases). CDR1 and CDR2 from the germline V gene are ENHRY and SYGVKD. CDR3 length equals 13 residues. V was shortened by 6 bases and J by 3 bases, with 11 bases between the two germline ends. The CDR3 DNA follows: TGTGCCATCAGAGGGGGGGTAGAAGAGACCCAGTACTTC. It encodes CAIRGGVEETQYF.

This chain uses TRBV30 with TRBJ1-2, with D possibly matching TRBD1 (5 bases). The CDR3 spans 14 residues. Germline values: CDR1 GTSNPN, CDR2 SVGIG (reference sequence). The V and J ends lost 4 bases and 3 bases respectively, with 15 bases between them. CDR3 bases: TGTGCCTGGAAATTTCAGGGTTCCGACTATGGCTACACCTTC. It encodes CAWKFQGSDYGYTF.

The rearrangement links TRBV29-1 to TRBJ1-4; 7 nucleotides align to TRBD1. Germline V gene sequence: CDR1 SQVTM, CDR2 ANQGSEA. V was clipped by 6 bases and J by 7 bases; unmatched bases: 5. This CDR3 contains 12 residues. The CDR3 reads CSVRQGGEKLFF. CDR3 nucleotide sequence: TGCAGCGTCCGACAGGGCGGTGAAAAACTGTTTTTT.

This chain joins TRBV11-2 and TRBJ2-2; D unclear. The length of the CDR3 is 12 residues. CDR1 is SGHAT, CDR2 FQNNGV, per germline. Trimming removed 1 base from V and 7 bases from J, with 4 bases in between. As DNA, the CDR3 is TGTGCCAGCAGCTTAGCTAGCGGGGAGCTGTTTTTT. Translation gives CASSLASGELFF.

The chain carries TRBV11-3 and TRBJ1-1; D call uncertain. CDR1 is SGHNT and CDR2 is YENEEA in the germline V gene. Trimming shortened V by 4 bases and J by 4 bases, and 10 bases separated the two germline ends. This CDR3 has 13 residues. Here the CDR3 DNA reads TGTGCCAGCAGCTCTTACCAAAGCACTGAAGCTTTCTTT. Protein product: CASSSYQSTEAFF.

V and J are TRBV10-3 and TRBJ2-2, with 13 bases identical to TRBD2. Germline trimming cut 6 bases from V and 3 bases from J; bases unmatched to any gene: 10. The CDR3 loop spans 18 amino acids. Germline assignment: CDR1 ENHRY and CDR2 SYGVKD. Here the CDR3 DNA reads TGTGCCATCAGGGGTACCGGGACTAGCGGGGCCTACACCGGGGAGCTGTTTTTT. It specifies CAIRGTGTSGAYTGELFF.

This clone was counted a single time. The J gene is TRBJ1-2, the V gene TRBV5-1, with no clear D. This CDR3 spans 14 amino acids. The V end lost 0 bases, the J end lost 6 bases, and 12 bases lay between the germline ends. Germline V CDR1 and CDR2: SGHRS, YFSETQ. The DNA of the CDR3 is TGCGCCAGCAGCTTGGAAAGGGAATCGAATGGCTACACCTTC. Translating it yields CASSLERESNGYTF. The full variable domain, rest sourced from reference TRBV5-1 and TRBJ1-2, is KAGVTQTPRYLIKTRGQQVTLSCSPISGHRSVSWYQQTPGQGLQFLFEYFSETQRNKGNFPGRFSGRQFSNSRSEMNVSTLELGDSALYLCASSLERESNGYTFGSGTRLTVV.

The V call is TRBV30, the J call TRBJ2-5; D remains unclear. The V gene's germline CDR1 is GTSNPN and CDR2 SVGIG (reference sequence). The CDR3 runs to 11 residues. Trimming removed 0 bases from V and 5 bases from J, with 4 bases in between. The CDR3 spells CAWSVMETQYF. CDR3 bases: TGTGCCTGGAGTGTAATGGAGACCCAGTACTTC.

V usage is TRBV7-9 and J usage is TRBJ1-1; unclear D gene. V was pared by 5 bases and J by 4 bases, with 11 bases between. Germline V gene sequence: CDR1 SEHNR, CDR2 FQNEAQ (reference sequence). The CDR3 is 13 residues long. The CDR3 loop is CASSPTLGTEAFF. CDR3 in DNA: TGTGCCAGCAGCCCCACCTTAGGCACTGAAGCTTTCTTT.

This chain joins TRBV11-1 and TRBJ2-2; D is possibly TRBD2 (5 bases). V lost 5 bases, J lost 1 base, and 5 bases lay in between. CDR3 length equals 13 residues. From germline, CDR1 is SGHAT and CDR2 FQDESV (reference sequence). The CDR3 DNA follows: TGTGCCAGCAGCAGCGGGAACACCGGGGAGCTGTTTTTT. Translation gives CASSSGNTGELFF. The full variable domain, completed using reference TRBV11-1 and TRBJ2-2, is EAEVAQSPRYKITEKSQAVAFWCDPISGHATLYWYRQILGQGPELLVQFQDESVVDDSQLPKDRFSAERLKGVDSTLKIQPAELGDSAMYLCASSSGNTGELFFGEGSRLTVL.

The rearrangement uses TRBV6-6 and TRBJ1-6, with no clear D. The V gene's germline CDR1 is MNHNY and CDR2 SVGAGI (reference sequence). V shed 3 bases and J shed 10 bases, with 13 bases lying between them. The CDR3 totals 14 residues. CDR3 nucleotides: TGTGCCAGCAGTTATAGCCTAGTGTTCTCACCCCTCCACTTT. The encoded protein is CASSYSLVFSPLHF.

The chain employs TRBV19 and TRBJ1-5; D is uncertain. The CDR3 contains 14 residues. Trimming left V 3 bases short and J 5 bases short, with 11 bases between. Germline V lookup: CDR1 LNHDA, CDR2 SQIVND (reference sequence). The CDR3, as DNA: TGTGCCAGTAGTATCGGGAGGGTGGATCAGCCCCAGCATTTT. As protein: CASSIGRVDQPQHF.